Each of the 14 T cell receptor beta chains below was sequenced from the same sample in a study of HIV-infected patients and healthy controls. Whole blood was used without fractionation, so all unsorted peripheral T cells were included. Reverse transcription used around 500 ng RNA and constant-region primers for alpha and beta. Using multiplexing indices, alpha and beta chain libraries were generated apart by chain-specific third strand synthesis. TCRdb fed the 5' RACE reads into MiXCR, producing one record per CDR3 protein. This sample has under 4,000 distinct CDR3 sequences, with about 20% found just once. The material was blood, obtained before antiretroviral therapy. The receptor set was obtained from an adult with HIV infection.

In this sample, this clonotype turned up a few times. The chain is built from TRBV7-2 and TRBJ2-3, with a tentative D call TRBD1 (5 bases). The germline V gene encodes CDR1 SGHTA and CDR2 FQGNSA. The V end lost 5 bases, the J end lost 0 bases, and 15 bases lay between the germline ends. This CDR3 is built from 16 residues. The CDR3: CASSQFLAGSTDTQYF. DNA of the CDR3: TGTGCCAGCAGCCAGTTTCTCGCAGGGAGCACAGATACGCAGTATTTT.

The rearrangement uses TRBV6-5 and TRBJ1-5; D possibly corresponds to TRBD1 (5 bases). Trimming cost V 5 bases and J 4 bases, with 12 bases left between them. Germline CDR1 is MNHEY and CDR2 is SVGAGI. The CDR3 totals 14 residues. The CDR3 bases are TGTGCCAGCAGTCCCTCCCGGGGGAATCAGCCCCAGCATTTT. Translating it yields CASSPSRGNQPQHF.

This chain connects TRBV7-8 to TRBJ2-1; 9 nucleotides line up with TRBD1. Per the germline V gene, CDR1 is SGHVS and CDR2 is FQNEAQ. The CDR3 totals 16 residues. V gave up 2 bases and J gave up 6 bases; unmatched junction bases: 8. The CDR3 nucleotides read TGTGCCAGCAGCTTACTGGGACAGGGTTATCGCAATGAGCAGTTCTTC. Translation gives CASSLLGQGYRNEQFF.

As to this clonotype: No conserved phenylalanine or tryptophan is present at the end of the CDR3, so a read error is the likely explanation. The CDR3 DNA follows: TGTGCCAGCAGCTTAGTAATCGGACTAGCGGATAATGAGCAGTTCTTA. It is translated as CASSLVIGLADNEQFL. The V call is TRBV11-3, the J call TRBJ2-1, with 10 bases identical to TRBD2. V gave up 1 base and J gave up 7 bases; unmatched junction bases: 7. Germline CDR1 and CDR2: SGHNT and YENEEA. The CDR3 has 16 amino acids.

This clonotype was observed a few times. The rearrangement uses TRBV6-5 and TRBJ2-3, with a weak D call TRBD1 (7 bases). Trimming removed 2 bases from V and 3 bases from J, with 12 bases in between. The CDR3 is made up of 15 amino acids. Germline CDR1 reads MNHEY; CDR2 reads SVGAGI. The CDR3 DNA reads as TGTGCCAGCAGTTACGGGGCAGGGGGGACAGATACGCAGTATTTT. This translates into CASSYGAGGTDTQYF.

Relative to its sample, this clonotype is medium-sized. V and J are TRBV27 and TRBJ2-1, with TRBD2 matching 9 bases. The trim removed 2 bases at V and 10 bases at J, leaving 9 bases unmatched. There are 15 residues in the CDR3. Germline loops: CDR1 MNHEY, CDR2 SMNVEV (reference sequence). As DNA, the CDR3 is TGTGCCAGCAGTTTAATAGTAGCGGGGGCAGGGGAGCAGTTCTTC. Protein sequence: CASSLIVAGAGEQFF.

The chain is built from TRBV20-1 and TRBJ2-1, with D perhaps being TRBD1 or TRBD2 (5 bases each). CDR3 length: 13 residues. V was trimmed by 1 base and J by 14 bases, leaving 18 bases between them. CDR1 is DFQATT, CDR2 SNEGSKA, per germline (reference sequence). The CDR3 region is CSARVTSTEREFF. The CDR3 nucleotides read TGCAGTGCTAGAGTCACCTCGACAGAGAGGGAGTTCTTC.

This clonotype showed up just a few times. CDR3 protein: CASSLGQGPRNEQFF. CDR3 nucleotides: TGTGCCAGCAGCTTAGGACAGGGTCCACGGAATGAGCAGTTCTTC. The J gene is TRBJ2-1, the V gene TRBV13; perhaps TRBD1 as D (6 bases). The V and J ends lost 0 bases and 7 bases respectively, with 13 bases between them. CDR3 length equals 15 residues. Germline CDR1 and CDR2: PRHDT and FYEKMQ (reference sequence).

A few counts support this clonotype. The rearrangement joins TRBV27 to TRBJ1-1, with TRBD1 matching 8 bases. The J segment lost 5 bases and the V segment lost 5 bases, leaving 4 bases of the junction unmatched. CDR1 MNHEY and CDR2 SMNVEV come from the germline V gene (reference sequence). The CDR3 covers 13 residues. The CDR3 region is CASSPRDRTEAFF. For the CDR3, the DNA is TGTGCCAGCAGTCCTCGGGACAGGACTGAAGCTTTCTTT.

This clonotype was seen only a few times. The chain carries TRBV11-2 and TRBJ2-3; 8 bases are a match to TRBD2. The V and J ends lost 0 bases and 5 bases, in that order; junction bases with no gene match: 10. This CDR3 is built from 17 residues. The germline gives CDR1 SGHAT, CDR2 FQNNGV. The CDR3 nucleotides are TGTGCCAGCAGCTTAGATCTCTATGGGCTAGCGGGAGATACGCAGTATTTT. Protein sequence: CASSLDLYGLAGDTQYF.

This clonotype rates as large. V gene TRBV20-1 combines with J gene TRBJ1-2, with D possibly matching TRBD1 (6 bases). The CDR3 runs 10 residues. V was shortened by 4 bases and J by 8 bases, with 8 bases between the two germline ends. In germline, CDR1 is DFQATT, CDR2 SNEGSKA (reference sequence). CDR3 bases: TGCAGTGCTACAGGGGAAGGCTACACCTTC. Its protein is CSATGEGYTF.

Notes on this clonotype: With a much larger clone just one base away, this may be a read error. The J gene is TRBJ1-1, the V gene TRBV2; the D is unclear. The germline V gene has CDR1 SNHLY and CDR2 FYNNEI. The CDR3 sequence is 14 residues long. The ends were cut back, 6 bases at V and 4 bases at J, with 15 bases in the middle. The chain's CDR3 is CASRMVEGATEAFF. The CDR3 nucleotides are TGTGCCAGCAGGATGGTGGAGGGCGCCACTGAAGCTTTCTTT.

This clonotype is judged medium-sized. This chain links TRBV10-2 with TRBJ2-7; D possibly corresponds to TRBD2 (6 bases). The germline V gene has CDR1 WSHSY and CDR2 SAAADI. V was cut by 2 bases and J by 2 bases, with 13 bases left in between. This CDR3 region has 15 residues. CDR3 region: CASSEPRGGAYEQYF. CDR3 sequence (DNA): TGCGCCAGCAGTGAGCCGCGGGGTGGGGCCTACGAGCAGTACTTC.

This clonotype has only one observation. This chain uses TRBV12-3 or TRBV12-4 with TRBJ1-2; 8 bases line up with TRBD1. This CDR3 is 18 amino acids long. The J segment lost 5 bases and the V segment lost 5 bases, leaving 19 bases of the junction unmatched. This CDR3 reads CASSPSAGGAGLSYGYTF. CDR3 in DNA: TGTGCCAGCAGTCCGTCTGCAGGGGGCGCAGGATTATCTTATGGCTACACCTTC.